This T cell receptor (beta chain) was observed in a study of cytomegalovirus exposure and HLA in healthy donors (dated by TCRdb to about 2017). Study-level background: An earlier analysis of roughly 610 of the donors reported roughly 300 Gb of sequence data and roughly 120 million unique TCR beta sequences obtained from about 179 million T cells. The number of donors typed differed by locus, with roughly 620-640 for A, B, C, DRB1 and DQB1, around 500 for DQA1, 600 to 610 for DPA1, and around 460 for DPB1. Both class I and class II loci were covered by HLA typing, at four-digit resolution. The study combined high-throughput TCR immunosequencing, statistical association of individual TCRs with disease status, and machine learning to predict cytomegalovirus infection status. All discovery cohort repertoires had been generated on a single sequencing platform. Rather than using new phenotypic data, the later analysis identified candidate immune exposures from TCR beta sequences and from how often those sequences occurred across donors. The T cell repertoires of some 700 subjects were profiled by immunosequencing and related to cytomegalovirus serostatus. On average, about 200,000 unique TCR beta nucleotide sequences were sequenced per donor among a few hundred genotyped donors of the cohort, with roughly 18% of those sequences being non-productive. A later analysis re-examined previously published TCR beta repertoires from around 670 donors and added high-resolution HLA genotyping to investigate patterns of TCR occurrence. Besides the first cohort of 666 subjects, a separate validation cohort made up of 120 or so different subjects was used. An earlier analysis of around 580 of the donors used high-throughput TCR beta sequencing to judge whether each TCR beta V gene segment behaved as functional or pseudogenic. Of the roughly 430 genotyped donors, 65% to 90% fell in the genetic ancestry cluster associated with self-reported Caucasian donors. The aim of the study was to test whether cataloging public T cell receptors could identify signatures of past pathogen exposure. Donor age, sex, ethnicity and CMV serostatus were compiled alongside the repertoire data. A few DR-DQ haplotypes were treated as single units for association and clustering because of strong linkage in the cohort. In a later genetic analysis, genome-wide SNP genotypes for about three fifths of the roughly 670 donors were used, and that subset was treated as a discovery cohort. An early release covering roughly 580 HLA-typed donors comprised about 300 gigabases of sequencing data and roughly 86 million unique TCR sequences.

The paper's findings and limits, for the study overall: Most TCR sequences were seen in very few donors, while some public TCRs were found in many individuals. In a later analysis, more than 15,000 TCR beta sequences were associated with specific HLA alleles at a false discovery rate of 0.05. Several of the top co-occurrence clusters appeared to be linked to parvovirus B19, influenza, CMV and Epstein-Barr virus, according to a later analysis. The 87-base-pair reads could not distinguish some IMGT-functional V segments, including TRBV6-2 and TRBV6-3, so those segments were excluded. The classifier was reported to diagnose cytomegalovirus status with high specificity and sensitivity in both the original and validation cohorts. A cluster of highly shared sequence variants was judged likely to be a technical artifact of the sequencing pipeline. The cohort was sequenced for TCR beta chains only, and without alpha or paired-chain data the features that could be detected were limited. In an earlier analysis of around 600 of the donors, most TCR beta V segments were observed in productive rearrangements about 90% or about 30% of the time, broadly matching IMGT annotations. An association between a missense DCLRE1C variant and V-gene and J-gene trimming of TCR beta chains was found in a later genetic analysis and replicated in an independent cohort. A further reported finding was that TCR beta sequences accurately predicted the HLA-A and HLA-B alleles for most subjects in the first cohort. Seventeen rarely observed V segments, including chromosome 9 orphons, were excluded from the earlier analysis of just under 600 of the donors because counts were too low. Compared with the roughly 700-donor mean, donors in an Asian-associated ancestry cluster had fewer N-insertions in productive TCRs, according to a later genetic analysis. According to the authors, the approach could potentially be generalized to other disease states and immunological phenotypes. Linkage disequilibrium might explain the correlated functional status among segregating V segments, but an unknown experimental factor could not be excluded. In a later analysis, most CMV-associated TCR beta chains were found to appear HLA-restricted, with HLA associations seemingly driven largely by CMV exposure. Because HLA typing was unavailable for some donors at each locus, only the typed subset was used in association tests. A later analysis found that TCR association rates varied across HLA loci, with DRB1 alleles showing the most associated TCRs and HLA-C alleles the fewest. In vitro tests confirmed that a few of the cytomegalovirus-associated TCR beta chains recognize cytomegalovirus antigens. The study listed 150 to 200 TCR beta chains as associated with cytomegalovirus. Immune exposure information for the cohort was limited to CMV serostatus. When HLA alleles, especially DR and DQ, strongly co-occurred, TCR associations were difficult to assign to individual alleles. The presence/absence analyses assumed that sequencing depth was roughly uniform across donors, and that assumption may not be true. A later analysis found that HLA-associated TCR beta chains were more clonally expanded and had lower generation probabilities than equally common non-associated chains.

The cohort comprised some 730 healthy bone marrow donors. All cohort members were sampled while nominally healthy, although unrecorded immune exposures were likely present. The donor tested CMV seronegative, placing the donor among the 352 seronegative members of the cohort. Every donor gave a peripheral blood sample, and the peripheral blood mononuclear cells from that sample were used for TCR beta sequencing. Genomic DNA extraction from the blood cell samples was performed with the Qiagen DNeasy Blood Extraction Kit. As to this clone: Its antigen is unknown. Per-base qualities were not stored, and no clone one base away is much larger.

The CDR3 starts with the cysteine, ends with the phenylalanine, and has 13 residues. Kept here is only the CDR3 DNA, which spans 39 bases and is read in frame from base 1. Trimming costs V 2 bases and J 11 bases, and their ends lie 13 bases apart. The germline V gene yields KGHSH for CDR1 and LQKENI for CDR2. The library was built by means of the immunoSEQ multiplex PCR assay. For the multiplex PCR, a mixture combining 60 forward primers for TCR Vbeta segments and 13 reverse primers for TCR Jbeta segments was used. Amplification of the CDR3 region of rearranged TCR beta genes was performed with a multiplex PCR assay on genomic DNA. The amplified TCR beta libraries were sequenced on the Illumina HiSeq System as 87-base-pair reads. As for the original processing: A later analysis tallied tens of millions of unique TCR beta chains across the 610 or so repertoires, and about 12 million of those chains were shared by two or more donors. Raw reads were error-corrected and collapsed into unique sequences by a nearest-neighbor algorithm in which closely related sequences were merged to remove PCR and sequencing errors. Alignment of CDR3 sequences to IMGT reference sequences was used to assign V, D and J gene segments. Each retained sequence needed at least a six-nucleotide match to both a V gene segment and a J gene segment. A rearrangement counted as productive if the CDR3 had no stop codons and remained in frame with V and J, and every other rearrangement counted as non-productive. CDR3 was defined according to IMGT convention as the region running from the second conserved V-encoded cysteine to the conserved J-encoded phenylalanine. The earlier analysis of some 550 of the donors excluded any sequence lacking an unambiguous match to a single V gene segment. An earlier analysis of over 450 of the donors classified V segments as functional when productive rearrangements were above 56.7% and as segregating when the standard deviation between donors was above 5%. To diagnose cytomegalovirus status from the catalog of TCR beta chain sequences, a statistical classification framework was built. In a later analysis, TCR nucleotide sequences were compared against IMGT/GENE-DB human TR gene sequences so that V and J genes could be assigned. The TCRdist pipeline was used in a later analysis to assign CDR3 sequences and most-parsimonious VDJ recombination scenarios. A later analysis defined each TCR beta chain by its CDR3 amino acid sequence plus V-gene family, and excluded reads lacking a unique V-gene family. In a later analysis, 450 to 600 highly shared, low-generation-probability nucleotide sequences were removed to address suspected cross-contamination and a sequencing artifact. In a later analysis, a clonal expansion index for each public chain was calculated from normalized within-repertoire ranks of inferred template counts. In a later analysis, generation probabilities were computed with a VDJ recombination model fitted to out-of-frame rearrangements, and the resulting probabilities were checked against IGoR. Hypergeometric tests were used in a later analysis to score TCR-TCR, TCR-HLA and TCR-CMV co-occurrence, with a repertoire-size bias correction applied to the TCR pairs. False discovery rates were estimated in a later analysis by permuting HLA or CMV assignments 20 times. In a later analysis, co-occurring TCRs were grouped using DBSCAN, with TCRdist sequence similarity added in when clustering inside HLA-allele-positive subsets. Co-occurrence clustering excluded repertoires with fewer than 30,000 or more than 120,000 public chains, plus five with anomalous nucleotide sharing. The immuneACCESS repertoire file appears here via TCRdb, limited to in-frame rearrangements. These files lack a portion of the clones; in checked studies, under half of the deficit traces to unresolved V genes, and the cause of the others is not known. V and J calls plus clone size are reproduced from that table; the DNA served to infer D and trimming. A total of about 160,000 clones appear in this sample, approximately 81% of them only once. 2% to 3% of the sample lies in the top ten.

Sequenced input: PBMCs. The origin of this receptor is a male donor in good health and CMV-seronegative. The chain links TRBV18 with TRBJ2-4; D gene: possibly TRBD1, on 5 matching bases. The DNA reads TGTGCCAGCTCACCAGCCAGGGTTGGGGTTCAGTACTTC. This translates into CASSPARVGVQYF.